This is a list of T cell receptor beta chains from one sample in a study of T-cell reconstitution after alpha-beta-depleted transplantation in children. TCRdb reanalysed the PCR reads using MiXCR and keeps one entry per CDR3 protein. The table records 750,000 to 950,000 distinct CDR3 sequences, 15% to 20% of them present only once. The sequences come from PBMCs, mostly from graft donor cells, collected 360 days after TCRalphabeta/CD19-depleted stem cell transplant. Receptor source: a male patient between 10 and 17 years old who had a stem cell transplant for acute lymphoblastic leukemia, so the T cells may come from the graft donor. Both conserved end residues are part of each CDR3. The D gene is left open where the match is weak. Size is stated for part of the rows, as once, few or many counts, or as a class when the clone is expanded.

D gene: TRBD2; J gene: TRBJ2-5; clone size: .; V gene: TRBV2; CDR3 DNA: TGTGCCAGCCTACCGTACCTTAGCGGGAGCGCCCAAGAAACCCAGTACTTC; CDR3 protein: CASLPYLSGSAQETQYF
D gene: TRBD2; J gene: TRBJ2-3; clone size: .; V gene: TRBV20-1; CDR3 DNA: TGCAGTGCTAGAGCCCCATTTATGTTAGCGGGCCGAGGGGATACGCAGTATTTT; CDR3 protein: CSARAPFMLAGRGDTQYF
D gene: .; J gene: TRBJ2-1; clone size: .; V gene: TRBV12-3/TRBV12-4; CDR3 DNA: TGTGCCAGCAGTCGCCGTAGGGGACCCTCCTACAATGAGCAGTTCTTC; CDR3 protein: CASSRRRGPSYNEQFF
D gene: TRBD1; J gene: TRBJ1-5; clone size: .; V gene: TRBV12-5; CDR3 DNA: TGTGCTAGTGGTTCCGTAGGGACAGACAATCAGCCCCAGCATTTT; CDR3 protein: CASGSVGTDNQPQHF
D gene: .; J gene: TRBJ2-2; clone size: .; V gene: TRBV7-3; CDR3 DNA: TGTGCCAGCAGCTTAATTCTCCTAGCGCCATCTAACACCGGGGAGCTGTTTTTT; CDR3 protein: CASSLILLAPSNTGELFF
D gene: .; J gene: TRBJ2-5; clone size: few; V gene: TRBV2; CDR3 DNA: TGTGCCAGCAGTCAGAGGACTCTCCAAGAGACCCAGTACTTC; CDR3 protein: CASSQRTLQETQYF
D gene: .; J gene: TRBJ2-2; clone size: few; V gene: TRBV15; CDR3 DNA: TGTGCCACCAGGTCTAGGGCGAACACCGGGGAGCTGTTTTTT; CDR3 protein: CATRSRANTGELFF
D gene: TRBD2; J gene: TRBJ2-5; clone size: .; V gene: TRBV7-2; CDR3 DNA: TGTGCCAGCAGCCGACTAGCGGGAGTTGTGAAGACCCAGTACTTC; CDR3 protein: CASSRLAGVVKTQYF
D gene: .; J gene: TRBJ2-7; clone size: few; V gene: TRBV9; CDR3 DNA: TGTGCCAGCAGCCCGCAGGGTCTAGCTGGCGAGCAGTACTTC; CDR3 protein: CASSPQGLAGEQYF
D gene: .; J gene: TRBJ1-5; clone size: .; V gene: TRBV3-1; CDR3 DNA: TGTGCCAGCAGCCAACGGGGATCGGCAGCTGATAAGCGGGAGCCCCAGCATTTT; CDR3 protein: CASSQRGSAADKREPQHF
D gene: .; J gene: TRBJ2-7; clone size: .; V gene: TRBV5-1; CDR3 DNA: TGCGCCAGCAGCTTGGCGGTCGGCTACACCTACGAGCAGTACTTC; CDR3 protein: CASSLAVGYTYEQYF
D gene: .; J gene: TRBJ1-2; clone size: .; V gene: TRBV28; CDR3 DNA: TGTGCCAGCAGTTTTAGCCAGAGGGGCGACACCTTC; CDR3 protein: CASSFSQRGDTF
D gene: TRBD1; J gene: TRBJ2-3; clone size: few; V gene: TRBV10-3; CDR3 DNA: TGTGCCATCAACCCGGACAGGGCTAACACAGATACGCAGTATTTT; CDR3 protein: CAINPDRANTDTQYF
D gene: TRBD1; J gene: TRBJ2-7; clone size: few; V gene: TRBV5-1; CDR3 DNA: TGCGCCAGCAGCACGCTACAGGGGCCCGAGCAGTACTTC; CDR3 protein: CASSTLQGPEQYF
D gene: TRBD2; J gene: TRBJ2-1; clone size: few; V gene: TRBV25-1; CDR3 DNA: TGTGCCAGCAGTGAGGGGGGGAGGTTTGAGCAGTTCTTC; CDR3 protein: CASSEGGRFEQFF
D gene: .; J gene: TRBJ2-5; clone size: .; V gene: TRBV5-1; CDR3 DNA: TGCGCCAGCAGCTCGGTCGGACAAAAAGAGACCCAGTACTTC; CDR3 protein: CASSSVGQKETQYF
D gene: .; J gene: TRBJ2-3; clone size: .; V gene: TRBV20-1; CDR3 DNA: TGCAGTGCTAGAGAAGCGGGTGGCAGCACAGATACGCAGTATTTT; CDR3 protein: CSAREAGGSTDTQYF
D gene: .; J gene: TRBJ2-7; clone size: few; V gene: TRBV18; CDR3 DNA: TGTGCCAGCTCCCCGTCGGGTCCGGGAGCTAGCGAGCAGTACTTC; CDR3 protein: CASSPSGPGASEQYF
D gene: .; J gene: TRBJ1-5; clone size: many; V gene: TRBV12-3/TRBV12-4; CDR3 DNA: TGTGCCAGCAGCGGCGCGGTCGAACAGGGAATCAATCAGCCCCAGCATTTT; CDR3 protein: CASSGAVEQGINQPQHF
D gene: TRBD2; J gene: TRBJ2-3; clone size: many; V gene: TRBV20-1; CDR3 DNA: TGCAGTGCTTTACCACGACTAGCGGGACCCACAGATACGCAGTATTTT; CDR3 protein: CSALPRLAGPTDTQYF
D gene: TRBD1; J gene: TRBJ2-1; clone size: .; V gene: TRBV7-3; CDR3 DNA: TGTGCCAGCAGCCCCAGGACAGGGGGCAACGCCCACAATGAGCAGTTCTTC; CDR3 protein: CASSPRTGGNAHNEQFF
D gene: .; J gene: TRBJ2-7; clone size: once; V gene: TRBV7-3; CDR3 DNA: TGTGCCAGCAGCTTAACGTCCGGAGACGAGCAGTACTTC; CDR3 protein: CASSLTSGDEQYF
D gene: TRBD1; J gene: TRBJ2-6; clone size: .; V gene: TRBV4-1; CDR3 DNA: TGCGCCAGCAGCCAATCGGGACAGGGTGTAAGAAGGGCCAACGTCCTGACTTTC; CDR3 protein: CASSQSGQGVRRANVLTF
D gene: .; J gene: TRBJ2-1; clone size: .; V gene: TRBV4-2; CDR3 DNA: TGTGCCAGCAGCCAAGATACACCAGCCAGATCCTACAATGAGCAGTTCTTC; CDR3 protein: CASSQDTPARSYNEQFF
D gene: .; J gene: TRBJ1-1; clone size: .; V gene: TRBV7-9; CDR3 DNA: TGTGCCAGCCCGGACAGTCGGGACACTGAAGCTTTCTTT; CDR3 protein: CASPDSRDTEAFF
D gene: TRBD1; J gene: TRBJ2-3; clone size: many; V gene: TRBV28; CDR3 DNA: TGTGCCAGCAGCCGGGACAGACGCTACACAGATACGCAGTATTTT; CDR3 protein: CASSRDRRYTDTQYF
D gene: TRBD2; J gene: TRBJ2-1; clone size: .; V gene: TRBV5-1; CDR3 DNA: TGCGCCAGCAGCTCCGAAGCGGGAGTCTACAATGAGCAGTTCTTC; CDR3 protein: CASSSEAGVYNEQFF
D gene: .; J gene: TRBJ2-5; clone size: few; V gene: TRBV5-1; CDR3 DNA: TGCGCCAGCAGCTTGGAATCAGACAAAGAGACCCAGTACTTC; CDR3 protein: CASSLESDKETQYF
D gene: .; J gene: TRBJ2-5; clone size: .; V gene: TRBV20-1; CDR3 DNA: TGCAGTGCTAGGGATTTCCGGGCCTCTGGGGCCCAGTACTTC; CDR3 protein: CSARDFRASGAQYF
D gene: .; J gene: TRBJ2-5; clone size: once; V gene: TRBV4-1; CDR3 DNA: TGCGCCAGCAGCCAGAGACAGGGTGGGGACGCCCGGGAGTCCCAGTACTTC; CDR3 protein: CASSQRQGGDARESQYF
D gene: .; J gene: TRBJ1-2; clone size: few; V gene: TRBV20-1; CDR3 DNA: TGCAGTGCTAGAGATGGAAGACAGTCCTATGGCTACACCTTC; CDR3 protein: CSARDGRQSYGYTF
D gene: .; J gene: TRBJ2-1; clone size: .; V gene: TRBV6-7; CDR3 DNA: TGTGCCAGCAGTCAACACCTCCAGGGACGCTGGAATGAGCAGTTCTTC; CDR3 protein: CASSQHLQGRWNEQFF
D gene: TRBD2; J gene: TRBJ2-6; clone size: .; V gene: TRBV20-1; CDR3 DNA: TGCAGTGCGCCGCCGGGACTAGCGGGAGTTGGGGCCAACGTCCTGACTTTC; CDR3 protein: CSAPPGLAGVGANVLTF
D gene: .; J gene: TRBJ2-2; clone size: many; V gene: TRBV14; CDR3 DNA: TGTGCCAGCAGCCAAGGCAGGGCAATAGCGCACGGGGAGCTGTTTTTT; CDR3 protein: CASSQGRAIAHGELFF
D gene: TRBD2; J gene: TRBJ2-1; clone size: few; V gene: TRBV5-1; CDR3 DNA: TGCGCCAGCAGCTTCTCGGTGACTAGCGGAGCCTACAATGAGCAGTTCTTC; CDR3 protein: CASSFSVTSGAYNEQFF
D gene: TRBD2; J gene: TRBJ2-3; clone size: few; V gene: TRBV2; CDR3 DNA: TGTGCCAGCAGCCTCCCCCTGGCGGGAGGCCGCCTCACAGATACGCAGTATTTT; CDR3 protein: CASSLPLAGGRLTDTQYF
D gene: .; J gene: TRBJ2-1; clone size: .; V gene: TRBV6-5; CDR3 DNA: TGTGCCAGCAGTTACTCAGGAGGGCGGGTCTACAATGAGCAGTTCTTC; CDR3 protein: CASSYSGGRVYNEQFF
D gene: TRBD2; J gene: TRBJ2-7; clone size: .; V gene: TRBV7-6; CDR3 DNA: TGTGCCAGCAGCTCAAACCCGGGACTAGCGGGCTACGAGCAGTACTTC; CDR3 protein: CASSSNPGLAGYEQYF
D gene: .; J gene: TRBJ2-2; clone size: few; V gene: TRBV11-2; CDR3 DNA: TGTGCCAGCAGCCCTTGGTCAGTCTTGAACACCGGGGAGCTGTTTTTT; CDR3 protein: CASSPWSVLNTGELFF
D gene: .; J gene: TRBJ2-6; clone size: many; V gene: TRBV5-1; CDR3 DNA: TGCGCCAGCAGCTTGATTATCTCTGGGGCCAACGTCCTGACTTTC; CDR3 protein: CASSLIISGANVLTF
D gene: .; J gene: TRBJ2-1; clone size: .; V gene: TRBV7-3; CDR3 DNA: TGTGCCAGCAGCTTAACGAGTCCTGACTACAATGAGCAGTTCTTC; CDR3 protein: CASSLTSPDYNEQFF
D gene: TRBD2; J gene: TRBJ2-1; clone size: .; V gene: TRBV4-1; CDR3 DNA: TGCGCCAGCAGCCGACCCGGAAGCGGGAGGGGTAGAAATGAGCAGTTCTTC; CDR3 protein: CASSRPGSGRGRNEQFF
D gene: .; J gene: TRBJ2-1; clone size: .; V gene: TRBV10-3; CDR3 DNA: TGTGCCATCCGTTCTCGGGATCGGGATGAGCAGTTCTTC; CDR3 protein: CAIRSRDRDEQFF
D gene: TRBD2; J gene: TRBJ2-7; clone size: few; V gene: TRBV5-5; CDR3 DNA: TGTGCCAGCAGCGAGGGACTAGCGGCAACCTACGAGCAGTACTTC; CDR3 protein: CASSEGLAATYEQYF
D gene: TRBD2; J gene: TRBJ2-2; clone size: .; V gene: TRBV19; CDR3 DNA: TGTGCCAGCTCACTAGCGGGAGGGCTGTTAAACACCGGGGAGCTGTTTTTT; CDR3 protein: CASSLAGGLLNTGELFF
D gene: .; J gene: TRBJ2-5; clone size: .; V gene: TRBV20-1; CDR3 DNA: TGCAGTGCGAGGGATGGAGCGGCCAAGAGGGGGACCCAGTACTTC; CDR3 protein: CSARDGAAKRGTQYF
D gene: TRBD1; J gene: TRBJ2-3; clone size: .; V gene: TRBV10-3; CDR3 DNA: TGTGCCATGAGGGGGCTACGAGAGAGCACAGATACGCAGTATTTT; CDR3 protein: CAMRGLRESTDTQYF
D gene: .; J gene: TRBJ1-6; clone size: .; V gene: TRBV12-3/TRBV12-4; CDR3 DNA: TGTGCCAGCAGTCGCCGAGTGAGCTCCTATAATTCACCCCTCCACTTT; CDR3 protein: CASSRRVSSYNSPLHF
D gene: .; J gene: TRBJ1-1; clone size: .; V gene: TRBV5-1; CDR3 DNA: TGCGCCAGCAGCTTGCGATGGGGGAACACTGAAGCTTTCTTT; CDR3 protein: CASSLRWGNTEAFF
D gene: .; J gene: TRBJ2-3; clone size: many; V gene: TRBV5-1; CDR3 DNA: TGCGCCAGCAGCGAGACGGGAGCGGGCACAGATACGCAGTATTTT; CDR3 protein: CASSETGAGTDTQYF